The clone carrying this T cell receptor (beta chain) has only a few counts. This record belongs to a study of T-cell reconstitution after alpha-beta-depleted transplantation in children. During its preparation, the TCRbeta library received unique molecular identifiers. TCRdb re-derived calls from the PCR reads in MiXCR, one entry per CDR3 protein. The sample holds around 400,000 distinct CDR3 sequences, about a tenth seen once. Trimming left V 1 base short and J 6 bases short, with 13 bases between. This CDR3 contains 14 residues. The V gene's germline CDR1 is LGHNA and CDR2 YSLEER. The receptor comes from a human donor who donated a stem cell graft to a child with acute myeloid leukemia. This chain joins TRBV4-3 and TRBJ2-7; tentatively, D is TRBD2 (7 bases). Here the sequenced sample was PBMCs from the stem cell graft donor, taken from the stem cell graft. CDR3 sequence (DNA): TGCGCCAGCAGCCAAGGAGGAGGGGGGGGCGAGCAGTACTTC. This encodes CASSQGGGGGEQYF.